These 29 T cell receptor beta chains originate from one sample sequenced in a study of tumor-infiltrating lymphocytes in primary liver carcinoma. Synthesis of TCR beta cDNA was carried out from 450 to 500 ng total RNA with a constant-region primer. Libraries of TCR beta came from three nested multiplex PCR rounds with slightly modified ARM-PCR. A C-beta reverse primer was combined with TRBV1-TRBV30 forward primers in the first two PCR rounds, and each round had approximately 10 cycles. TCRdb re-called the multiplex PCR reads through MiXCR, storing one row per CDR3 protein. The table lists around 100,000 distinct CDR3 sequences, 55% to 75% of them singletons. Unsorted bulk tissue, roughly 20-32 mg of it, served as the source for co-extraction of RNA and DNA. The specimen sequenced was liver tumor tissue from sampling region 5. Stated subset: tumor region T5, tumor centre. The source of these receptors is a woman between 55 and 75 years old with primary liver carcinoma and hepatitis B virus infection.

The chain carries TRBV7-9 and TRBJ1-5; D not resolved. This CDR3 region has 13 residues. Per the germline V gene, CDR1 is SEHNR and CDR2 is FQNEAQ (reference sequence). V shed 5 bases and J shed 3 bases, with 8 bases lying between them. The CDR3 nucleotides are TGTGCCAGCAGCGTAGGCGTCAATCAGCCCCAGCATTTT. This translates into CASSVGVNQPQHF.

This clonotype was detected ten times or more. The V call is TRBV7-8, the J call TRBJ2-6; D is ambiguous. The germline V and J ends were trimmed by 0 bases and 0 bases, with 9 bases remaining between them. Looked up from germline, CDR1 is SGHVS and CDR2 is FQNEAQ. The CDR3 runs to 17 residues. The CDR3 loop is CASSLAAWSSGANVLTF. The CDR3 DNA is TGTGCCAGCAGCTTAGCGGCGTGGAGCTCTGGGGCCAACGTCCTGACTTTC.

On this clonotype itself: A much more abundant neighbour one base away suggests this may be a read error. The rearrangement uses TRBV5-4 and TRBJ2-2, with a possible D match to TRBD1 (8 bases). This CDR3 contains 16 residues. Germline CDR1 is SGHNT and CDR2 is YYREEE (reference sequence). Trimming removed 6 bases from V and 7 bases from J, with 22 bases in between. CDR3 in DNA: TGTGCCAGCAACTCCCCGAGACAGGGGAGGGTCGGGGAGCTGTTTTTT. It is translated as CASNSPRQGRVGELFF.

This clonotype was detected many times. The chain uses TRBV5-1 and TRBJ2-3; D gene unclear. The CDR3 loop spans 12 amino acids. Germline CDR1 SGHRS, CDR2 YFSETQ. V shed 0 bases and J shed 3 bases, with 2 bases lying between them. The CDR3 is CASSLETDTQYF. CDR3 DNA: TGCGCCAGCAGCTTGGAAACAGATACGCAGTATTTT.

This clonotype has a single count. In this CDR3 the conserved last residue, phenylalanine or tryptophan, is missing, so a read error is likely. No DNA is shown, since the ends of the CDR3 on it are uncertain; the CDR3 is the one TCRdb lists. V gene TRBV10-1 combines with J gene TRBJ2-7. The CDR3 region is 12 residues in length, termini included. Germline assignment: CDR1 WNHNN and CDR2 SYGVQD (reference sequence). This CDR3 is CASSEPGGLMYL.

The rearrangement joins TRBV7-9 to TRBJ2-1; no clear D. V was trimmed by 9 bases and J by 5 bases, leaving 17 bases between them. The CDR3 contains 14 residues. The germline V gene has CDR1 SEHNR and CDR2 FQNEAQ (reference sequence). The CDR3 nucleotides read TGTGCCAGGAGTTTCCAAGGAACGGACAATGAGCAGTTCTTC. This translates into CARSFQGTDNEQFF.

Worth noting for this clonotype: At one boundary the junction diverges from the germline segment, which might be a read error. This chain links TRBV6-5 with TRBJ2-4, with D maybe TRBD1 (6 bases). The CDR3 contains 13 residues. Germline V gene lookup returns CDR1 MNHEY and CDR2 SVGAGI. The CDR3 reads CAGSYNAQGSQYF. CDR3 sequence (DNA): TGTGCCGGCAGTTATAACGCACAGGGTTCTCAGTACTTC.

V is TRBV11-2 and J is TRBJ1-6; D gene uncertain. Germline V gene sequence: CDR1 SGHAT, CDR2 FQNNGV. V was trimmed by 2 bases and J by 7 bases, leaving 9 bases between them. The CDR3 contains 14 residues. CDR3 amino acids: CASSLNSGNSPLHF. CDR3 DNA: TGTGCCAGCAGCTTAAATTCGGGAAATTCACCCCTCCACTTT.

Worth noting for this clonotype: This may come from a read error, since a much larger clone is one base off. CDR3: CASNFPDYEQYF. The CDR3 DNA reads TGCGCCAGCAACTTTCCAGATTACGAGCAGTACTTC. This chain joins TRBV5-1 and TRBJ2-7, with unresolved D. V was pared by 6 bases and J by 4 bases, with 11 bases between. Per the germline V gene, CDR1 is SGHRS and CDR2 is YFSETQ. CDR3 length: 12 amino acids.

This clonotype has a handful of counts. A much larger clone is a single base away; this may be a read error. J is TRBJ2-3 and V is TRBV4-1; D ambiguous. CDR1 and CDR2 from the germline V gene are MGHRA and YSYEKL. This CDR3 has 13 residues. The CDR3 DNA reads as TGCGCCAGCAGCCAAGAGCTTCCAGATATGCAGTATTTT. Its translation is CASSQELPDMQYF.

The chain uses TRBV29-1 and TRBJ2-1; 9 nucleotides match TRBD2. The CDR3 spans 15 residues. The ends lost 7 bases at V and 8 bases at J; junction bases unmatched: 15. Germline CDR1 and CDR2: SQVTM and ANQGSEA. CDR3 sequence (DNA): TGCAGCGCCCGGGGGGGGCTAGCGGGACACGATGAGCAGTTCTTC. Its protein is CSARGGLAGHDEQFF.

Comment on this clonotype: Possible read error: a much larger clone is one base away. V and J are TRBV5-4 and TRBJ2-1; D remains ambiguous. The CDR3 has 11 residues. CDR1 and CDR2 from the germline V gene are SGHNT and YYREEE (reference sequence). CDR3 coding DNA: TGTGCCAGCAGACTCTACAATGAGCACTTCTTC. This gives the protein CASRLYNEHFF.

In this sample, this clonotype turned up a few times. Possible read error: a much larger clone is one base away. The chain couples TRBV5-6 to TRBJ2-3; D is perhaps TRBD2 (6 bases). CDR1 and CDR2 (germline): SGHDT, YYEEEE. V shed 4 bases and J shed 8 bases, with 11 bases lying between them. This CDR3 is built from 12 residues. CDR3 residues: CASSPWRGTQYF. DNA of the CDR3: TGTGCCAGCAGCCCATGGAGGGGTACGCAGTATTTT.

This clonotype has a single count. A much larger clone lies one base from this, so it may be a read error. The CDR3 DNA follows: TGTGCCAGCACACGCCACCGGACTAGCGGGAGTGTCTATACGCAGTATTTT. Encoded protein: CASTRHRTSGSVYTQYF. The chain employs TRBV12-3 or TRBV12-4 and TRBJ2-3, with 13 bases matching TRBD2. The CDR3 is made up of 17 amino acids. With 7 bases clipped from V and 7 bases from J, the junction kept 14 bases outside the gene matches.

Remarks on this clonotype: Since a much larger clone is just one base distant, this may be a read error. This sequence joins TRBV7-9 and TRBJ1-5; D ambiguous. With 4 bases removed from V and 0 bases from J, the gap between germline ends came to 7 bases. The CDR3 length is 14 residues. Germline V gene lookup returns CDR1 SEHNR and CDR2 FQNEAQ (reference sequence). The CDR3 nucleotides are TGTGCCAGCAGCTACGATTATAGCAATCAGCCCCAGCATTTT. Residues: CASSYDYSNQPQHF.

This clonotype was seen a handful of times. V gene TRBV19 combines with J gene TRBJ2-3; 8 bases map to TRBD2. This CDR3 spans 14 amino acids. The V segment lost 3 bases and the J segment 3 bases; nucleotides outside the gene matches: 2. CDR1 is LNHDA and CDR2 is SQIVND in the germline V gene (reference sequence). This CDR3 is CASSIGRVTDTQYF. The DNA for the CDR3 is TGTGCCAGTAGTATCGGGAGGGTAACAGATACGCAGTATTTT.

Turning to this clonotype: Just one base apart from a much larger clone, this may be a read error. This chain uses TRBV14 with TRBJ2-7; weak D call: TRBD2 (5 bases). The CDR3 covers 14 residues. Germline V gene sequence: CDR1 SGHDN, CDR2 FVKESK. CDR3 sequence reads: CASSQGLVAGERYF. DNA of the CDR3: TGTGCCAGCAGCCAAGGGCTAGTGGCGGGTGAGCGGTACTTC.

This clonotype was detected only a few times. The chain carries TRBV19 and TRBJ2-1; TRBD2 matches at 12 bases. With 6 bases clipped from V and 7 bases from J, the junction kept 4 bases outside the gene matches. This CDR3 contains 14 residues. Germline V CDR1 and CDR2: LNHDA, SQIVND (reference sequence). The CDR3 DNA sequence: TGTGCCAGTAGACTAGCGGGAGGTGGGAATGAGCAGTTCTTC. Translated: CASRLAGGGNEQFF. The whole variable domain, remainder taken from reference TRBV19 and TRBJ2-1, is DGGITQSPKYLFRKEGQNVTLSCEQNLNHDAMYWYRQDPGQGLRLIYYSQIVNDFQKGDIAEGYSVSREKKESFPLTVTSAQKNPTAFYLCASRLAGGGNEQFFGPGTRLTVL.

This clonotype was detected once. Relative to the germline gene, one junction end is altered; a read error may explain this. V usage is TRBV5-5 and J usage is TRBJ2-3; 9 bases match TRBD2. The CDR3 length is 16 residues. Germline V gene lookup returns CDR1 SGHKS and CDR2 YYEKEE (reference sequence). The CDR3 region is CASSLAVSGSTDTRYF. As DNA, the CDR3 is TGTGCCAGCAGCTTGGCCGTTAGCGGGAGCACAGATACGCGGTATTTT.

This clonotype was seen a handful of times. The chain recombines TRBV28 with TRBJ2-5, with 15 bases fitting TRBD2. The CDR3 is 16 residues long. Trimming at V came to 5 bases and at J to 5 bases, leaving 6 bases not matched to a gene. The V gene's germline CDR1 is MDHEN and CDR2 SYDVKM. In DNA, the CDR3 is TGTGCCAGCAGTGGAGGGACTAGCGGGAGGCTCGAGACCCAGTACTTC. As protein: CASSGGTSGRLETQYF. The whole variable domain, remainder taken from reference TRBV28 and TRBJ2-5, is DVKVTQSSRYLVKRTGEKVFLECVQDMDHENMFWYRQDPGLGLRLIYFSYDVKMKEKGDIPEGYSVSREKKERFSLILESASTNQTSMYLCASSGGTSGRLETQYFGPGTRLLVL.

As regards this clonotype: Since no conserved phenylalanine or tryptophan closes the CDR3, a read error is the likely cause. The J gene is TRBJ2-7, the V gene TRBV6-1; 7 positions match TRBD1. Germline V lookup: CDR1 MNHNS, CDR2 SASEGT. CDR3 length: 13 amino acids. J gave up 7 bases and V 5 bases, and 8 bases lay outside the gene matches. The DNA of the CDR3 is TGTGCCAGCAGTCCCCGGACAGGATGGGAGCAGTACCCC. As protein: CASSPRTGWEQYP.

V usage is TRBV11-2 and J usage is TRBJ2-2, with a weak D call TRBD1 (6 bases). In germline, CDR1 is SGHAT, CDR2 FQNNGV. The length of the CDR3 is 15 residues. CDR3 coding DNA: TGTGTCAACACCCCTATCACAGGGTCCACCGGGGAGCTGTTTTTT. This encodes CVNTPITGSTGELFF.

Many counts were recorded for this clonotype. V and J are TRBV29-1 and TRBJ2-1, with 9 bases fitting TRBD2. Unmatched junction bases numbered 9, after V lost 1 base and J lost 11 bases. The CDR3 length is 14 residues. Germline values: CDR1 SQVTM, CDR2 ANQGSEA. The CDR3 is CSVEGGRAEKKQFF. In DNA, the CDR3 is TGCAGCGTTGAAGGCGGGAGGGCTGAGAAAAAGCAGTTCTTC.

This clonotype came up once. Relative to the germline gene, one junction end is altered; a read error may explain this. The chain employs TRBV19 and TRBJ2-1; 7 nucleotides line up with TRBD2. Germline V CDR1 and CDR2: LNHDA, SQIVND (reference sequence). The CDR3 runs to 15 residues. DNA for the CDR3: TGTGCCAGTAGCCAAAGCGGGAACTCCTACGATGAGCAGTTCTTC. It yields the protein CASSQSGNSYDEQFF.

This clonotype has a single count. The conserved phenylalanine or tryptophan is not found at the CDR3 terminus, so this likely reflects a read error. Because the CDR3's place on the DNA is in doubt, the DNA is left out and the CDR3 is given as listed by TCRdb. The V call is TRBV6-5, the J call TRBJ1-6; the table's D call, TRBD1, has no DNA check behind it. The CDR3 length is 16 residues, termini included. Germline values: CDR1 MNHEY, CDR2 SVGAGI. CDR3 amino acids: CASSLQGLAYNSPFHC.

Notes on this clonotype: One end of the junction fails to match germline, which may point to a read error. V is TRBV11-2 and J is TRBJ1-2, with 8 positions matching TRBD1. Per germline, CDR1 SGHAT and CDR2 FQNNGV. The CDR3 length is 15 residues. In DNA, the CDR3 is TGTACCAGCAGCTTCGCCGGACAGGGTTACTATGGCTACACCTTC. Protein: CTSSFAGQGYYGYTF.

About this clonotype: As the CDR3 is not closed by the conserved phenylalanine or tryptophan, this likely results from a read error. No DNA is shown, since the ends of the CDR3 on it are uncertain; the CDR3 is the one TCRdb lists. V usage is TRBV4-2 and J usage is TRBJ2-7; TRBD1, the table's D call, was not compared with the DNA. Germline CDR1 and CDR2: LGHNA and YNFKEQ. The CDR3 length equals 15 residues, ends included. CDR3: CASSQDPTGGYEQYL.

This clonotype was observed at least ten times. The chain has TRBV6-6 and TRBJ2-3; 10 nucleotides line up with TRBD2. The CDR3 is made up of 16 amino acids. Trimming cost V 1 base and J 4 bases; bases outside gene matches: 5. In germline, CDR1 is MNHNY, CDR2 SVGAGI (reference sequence). The CDR3 loop is CASSYLLAGVADTQYF. The CDR3 DNA is TGTGCCAGCAGTTACTTGCTAGCGGGAGTGGCAGATACGCAGTATTTT.

A word on this clonotype: The final CDR3 position lacks the conserved phenylalanine or tryptophan, pointing to a likely read error. The V call is TRBV11-2, the J call TRBJ2-3, with a possible D match to TRBD2 (6 bases). Trimming removed 7 bases at V and 4 bases at J, with 21 bases between. This CDR3 has 16 residues. Germline loops: CDR1 SGHAT, CDR2 FQNNGV. The CDR3 protein is CASTSTRLPGADTQYC. The CDR3, as DNA: TGTGCCAGCACCTCAACCCGGTTACCGGGGGCAGATACGCAGTATTGT.